One sample yielded the 22 T cell receptor beta chains listed below, sequenced in a study of beta chain features in type 1 diabetes. Isolated RNA was reverse transcribed in full, so expressed TCRB transcripts were sequenced. Using immunoSEQ multiplex PCR, the repertoire was profiled, and TCRdb retains in-frame clones only, with some absent. Found here are 600,000 to 650,000 clones, 15% of them singletons; the top ten hold 0.07% to 0.095%. Sequencing was done on a sample of naive CD4+ T cells from blood. Every receptor here comes from a man aged 18-30 years in good health.

The chain uses TRBV11-2 and TRBJ1-2; the match to TRBD1 covers 12 bases. This CDR3 has 16 amino acids. CDR1 is SGHAT and CDR2 is FQNNGV in the germline V gene. The trim removed 6 bases at V and 4 bases at J, leaving 9 bases unmatched. The CDR3 is CASRTPGQGASYGYTF. The CDR3 DNA sequence: TGTGCCAGCAGAACACCGGGACAGGGGGCGAGCTATGGCTACACCTTC.

The chain employs TRBV2 and TRBJ1-4, with D unresolved. The V and J ends lost 7 bases and 3 bases respectively, with 12 bases between them. This CDR3 contains 14 residues. Germline CDR1 and CDR2: SNHLY and FYNNEI. The DNA of the CDR3 is TGTGCCAGCAACCCTACGGCCTCTAATGAAAAACTGTTTTTT. As protein: CASNPTASNEKLFF.

The rearrangement uses TRBV7-9 and TRBJ1-2, with D hard to call. The CDR3 runs to 15 residues. V dropped 0 bases and J dropped 6 bases, with 14 bases sitting between them. The V gene's germline CDR1 is SEHNR and CDR2 FQNEAQ (reference sequence). CDR3 sequence: CASSLALLGNHGYTF. The CDR3 coding sequence is TGTGCCAGCAGCTTAGCGCTTCTAGGGAACCATGGCTACACCTTC.

The genes are TRBV4-1 and TRBJ2-4; 11 bases are shared with TRBD2. Unmatched junction bases numbered 14, after V lost 1 base and J lost 9 bases. CDR1 and CDR2 (germline): MGHRA, YSYEKL. This CDR3 comprises 18 residues. CDR3 coding DNA: TGCGCCAGCAGCCAAGTGTTCGGGATACTAGCGGGGGTCAGCATTCAGTACTTC. Translating gives CASSQVFGILAGVSIQYF.

A few counts support this clone. The CDR3 coding sequence is TGCGCCAGCAGCCGGGAATCAGACACTGAAGCTTTCTTT. This translates into CASSRESDTEAFF. V usage is TRBV4-3 and J usage is TRBJ1-1; D gene uncertain. The CDR3 sequence is 13 residues long. Trimming cost V 4 bases and J 3 bases, with 9 bases left between them. Germline V lookup: CDR1 LGHNA, CDR2 YSLEER.

This clone was counted only a few times. The rearrangement uses TRBV18 and TRBJ1-1, with D possibly TRBD1 on 5 matching bases. Between the trimmed V and J ends, which lost 2 bases and 6 bases, there was a span of 10 bases. The CDR3 is made up of 13 amino acids. Germline-derived CDR1 and CDR2 are KGHSH and LQKENI. For the CDR3, the DNA is TGTGCCAGCTCACCATTGGGGCAGTCTGAAGCTTTCTTT. This encodes CASSPLGQSEAFF.

The chain's CDR3 is CASSSQSGYNTGELFF. CDR3 bases: TGCGCCAGCAGCTCCCAGAGCGGGTACAACACCGGGGAGCTGTTTTTT. V usage is TRBV5-1 and J usage is TRBJ2-2; maybe TRBD2 (6 bases). The CDR3 has 16 residues. Germline V CDR1 and CDR2: SGHRS, YFSETQ. V shed 3 bases and J shed 2 bases, with 14 bases lying between them.

This sequence joins TRBV15 and TRBJ1-5; unclear D gene. This CDR3 has 15 amino acids. Germline CDR1 is LNHNV and CDR2 is YYDKDF (reference sequence). V lost 0 bases and J 1 base, leaving 7 bases between the germline ends. The CDR3 protein is CATSRESWSNQPQHF. For the CDR3, the DNA is TGTGCCACCAGCAGAGAAAGCTGGAGCAATCAGCCCCAGCATTTT.

This clone was counted a few times. J is TRBJ1-2 and V is TRBV29-1; 7 positions match TRBD1. V gave up 8 bases and J gave up 8 bases; unmatched junction bases: 11. CDR1 is SQVTM and CDR2 is ANQGSEA in the germline V gene. This CDR3 is 12 amino acids long. The CDR3 loop is CSTRQGGDGYTF. Written as DNA, the CDR3 is TGCAGCACAAGACAGGGAGGAGACGGCTACACCTTC.

V and J are TRBV5-1 and TRBJ1-1; the match to TRBD1 covers 8 bases. Germline V gene sequence: CDR1 SGHRS, CDR2 YFSETQ. The ends lost 4 bases at V and 1 base at J; junction bases unmatched: 6. This CDR3 is 15 amino acids long. The CDR3 region is CASSQGGQGNTEAFF. The CDR3 DNA reads as TGCGCCAGCAGCCAGGGAGGACAGGGGAACACTGAAGCTTTCTTT.

The V call is TRBV6-5, the J call TRBJ1-2, with TRBD1 identical over 7 bases. V shed 0 bases and J 4 bases; nucleotides not matched to a gene: 5. The CDR3 runs to 15 residues. Germline V lookup: CDR1 MNHEY, CDR2 SVGAGI. The CDR3: CASSYSYRGSYGYTF. The CDR3 bases are TGTGCCAGCAGTTACTCCTACAGGGGTAGCTATGGCTACACCTTC.

In this sample, this clone turned up a few times. V usage is TRBV5-1 and J usage is TRBJ2-5; either TRBD1 or TRBD2 may supply D (5 bases each). From germline, CDR1 is SGHRS and CDR2 YFSETQ. The CDR3 has 13 residues. The V end lost 7 bases, the J end lost 2 bases, and 12 bases lay between the germline ends. CDR3 in DNA: TGCGCCAGCGTGGGGGTCAGACAAGAGACCCAGTACTTC. It encodes CASVGVRQETQYF.

The chain combines TRBV10-3 with TRBJ2-7, with D perhaps TRBD1 (5 bases). V gave up 4 bases and J gave up 2 bases, with 15 bases separating them. This CDR3 comprises 15 residues. Germline V gene data show CDR1 as ENHRY and CDR2 as SYGVKD. The CDR3 sequence: CAISGVRQLPYEQYF. CDR3 nucleotide sequence: TGTGCCATCAGTGGGGTCAGACAGCTCCCCTACGAGCAGTACTTC.

The chain is built from TRBV19 and TRBJ2-2; 10 bases are a match to TRBD2. The CDR3 is 15 amino acids. Germline assignment: CDR1 LNHDA and CDR2 SQIVND (reference sequence). In DNA, the CDR3 is TGTGGTTCCCAGCGGGAGGGCCTTTACACCGGGGAGCTGTTTTTT. Amino acid sequence: CGSQREGLYTGELFF.

This clone was seen a handful of times. The junction differs from germline at one of its ends, possibly a read error. The genes are TRBV7-3 and TRBJ2-5; D may be TRBD2 (5 bases). CDR3 length equals 13 residues. Germline CDR1 SGHTA, CDR2 FQGTGA. The CDR3 sequence: CASSYRVWEIGHF. The CDR3 DNA follows: TGTGCCAGCAGCTATCGAGTTTGGGAGATAGGCCACTTC. Variable domain in full (rest from reference TRBV7-3 and TRBJ2-5): GAGVSQTPSNKVTEKGKYVELRCDPISGHTALYWYRQSLGQGPEFLIYFQGTGAADDSGLPNDRFFAVRPEGSVSTLKIQRTERGDSAVYLCASSYRVWEIGHFGPGTRLLVL.

CDR3 sequence (DNA): TGTGCCAGCGGCACGAGCGGGGATACGCAGTATTTT. Its translation is CASGTSGDTQYF. The chain employs TRBV11-3 and TRBJ2-3; maybe TRBD2 (6 bases). V was pared by 8 bases and J by 6 bases, with 12 bases between. CDR3 length equals 12 residues. CDR1 is SGHNT, CDR2 YENEEA, per germline.

This sequence joins TRBV19 and TRBJ1-6; 7 bases are shared with TRBD1. The J segment lost 7 bases and the V segment lost 7 bases, leaving 10 bases of the junction unmatched. Germline loops: CDR1 LNHDA, CDR2 SQIVND (reference sequence). The CDR3 consists of 15 residues. CDR3 nucleotides: TGTGCCAGTACCATGGGACAGTTTGGCAATTCACCCCTCCACTTT. This translates into CASTMGQFGNSPLHF.

A remark on this clone: One end of the junction varies from germline; a read error may be responsible. J is TRBJ2-5 and V is TRBV5-1; D unclear. Germline V gives CDR1 SGHRS, CDR2 YFSETQ. The CDR3 extends over 14 amino acids. CDR3 coding DNA: TGCGCCAGCAGCTTGGTCACCCTGGAAGAGGCCCAGTACTTC. Protein: CASSLVTLEEAQYF.

This clone was counted many times. The germline gene is not matched at one end of the junction; a read error may be the cause. This sequence joins TRBV13 and TRBJ2-1; 8 nucleotides align to TRBD2. The CDR3 covers 16 residues. Germline values: CDR1 PRHDT, CDR2 FYEKMQ (reference sequence). The CDR3 loop is CSASGRVNGLLYEQFF. The CDR3 nucleotides read TGCTCCGCCAGCGGGAGAGTTAACGGGTTGCTGTATGAGCAGTTCTTC.

This clone came up a few times. This chain joins TRBV14 and TRBJ1-4; the D is unclear. Germline V lookup: CDR1 SGHDN, CDR2 FVKESK. The V gene lost 4 bases and the J gene lost 4 bases, with 19 bases spanning the gap. This CDR3 region has 17 residues. The CDR3 nucleotides are TGTGCCAGCAGCCGGAACCAGGCATGGGGTCTTAATGAAAAACTGTTTTTT. As protein: CASSRNQAWGLNEKLFF.

This clone has a handful of counts. V gene TRBV28 combines with J gene TRBJ2-5, with TRBD1 matching 10 bases. Germline lookup yields CDR1 MDHEN and CDR2 SYDVKM. Trimming at V came to 2 bases and at J to 5 bases, leaving 17 bases not matched to a gene. The CDR3 consists of 19 residues. CDR3 nucleotide sequence: TGTGCCAGCAGTTTACGCCGATATGGGACAGGGGAAAAAATCGAGACCCAGTACTTC. Amino acid sequence: CASSLRRYGTGEKIETQYF.

The chain has TRBV5-1 and TRBJ1-5; D is perhaps TRBD1 (6 bases). Germline V gene lookup returns CDR1 SGHRS and CDR2 YFSETQ. V dropped 0 bases and J dropped 5 bases, with 12 bases sitting between them. The CDR3 extends over 15 amino acids. CDR3 DNA sequence: TGCGCCAGCAGCTTGGAGGGGGACTCCTATCAGCCCCAGCATTTT. Translating gives CASSLEGDSYQPQHF. The entire variable domain, with the rest obtained from reference TRBV5-1 and TRBJ1-5, is as follows: KAGVTQTPRYLIKTRGQQVTLSCSPISGHRSVSWYQQTPGQGLQFLFEYFSETQRNKGNFPGRFSGRQFSNSRSEMNVSTLELGDSALYLCASSLEGDSYQPQHFGDGTRLSIL.